The 13 T cell receptor beta chains below all came from one sample that was sequenced in a study of CXCR3-negative and CXCR3-positive naive CD8 T cells. 5' RACE with UMI labels generated the TRB cDNA libraries. From its re-call of the 5' RACE reads, TCRdb lists each CDR3 protein once, without DNA. The listing contains around 140,000 distinct CDR3 sequences. Sequenced input: naive CXCR3- CD8+ T cells from blood. The sample's subset: CD45RO-CCR7+CD27+CD95- naive CD8+ T cells lacking CXCR3 (TNR3-). These receptors were collected from a human donor in good health. Some clones in this sample may be carry-over from other donors' samples.

The V gene is TRBV7-9, the J gene TRBJ2-1. The CDR3 sequence is 16 residues long. Looked up from germline, CDR1 is SEHNR and CDR2 is FQNEAQ (reference sequence). This chain's CDR3 is CASSADTGGASNEQFF.

The chain joins TRBV27 to TRBJ2-1. This CDR3 has 13 amino acids. CDR1 is MNHEY, CDR2 SMNVEV, per germline (reference sequence). The CDR3 loop is CASWPTGNNEQFF.

The chain carries TRBV4-2 and TRBJ1-2; no DNA is available, so the TRBD1 call from TCRdb remains unchecked. The CDR3 is made up of 13 amino acids. Germline loops: CDR1 LGHNA, CDR2 YNFKEQ. CDR3 residues: CASSQTGLDGYTF.

J is TRBJ2-1 and V is TRBV27; TCRdb indicates TRBD2, and absent DNA this call remains unverified. Germline V CDR1 and CDR2: MNHEY, SMNVEV (reference sequence). The CDR3 is made up of 13 amino acids. The CDR3 sequence is CASSLGTSSGDFF.

The rearrangement links TRBV29-1 to TRBJ2-7; the D gene TCRdb calls, TRBD1, cannot be checked with no DNA. CDR1 is SQVTM and CDR2 is ANQGSEA in the germline V gene. This CDR3 is 11 amino acids long. This CDR3 reads CSVTRGYEQYF.

V gene TRBV7-3 combines with J gene TRBJ1-5; the TCRdb call, TRBD1, lacks DNA for checking. The CDR3 length is 21 residues. Germline lookup yields CDR1 SGHTA and CDR2 FQGTGA. The CDR3 loop is CASSQLSSRDRTFKGNQPQHF.

The chain couples TRBV14 to TRBJ2-7; there is no DNA to check the TCRdb D call of TRBD2. The CDR3 is 16 amino acids. The germline CDR1 and CDR2 sequences are SGHDN and FVKESK. This chain's CDR3 is CASSSRTSGFPGEQYF.

The chain uses TRBV6-2 or TRBV6-3 and TRBJ2-7. Germline values: CDR1 MNHEY, CDR2 SVGEGT. This CDR3 region has 14 residues. This CDR3 is CASSYSTSAYEQYF.

The chain links TRBV20-1 to TRBJ2-1; TCRdb indicates TRBD2, and absent DNA this call remains unverified. The CDR3 consists of 14 residues. Germline assignment: CDR1 DFQATT and CDR2 SNEGSKA (reference sequence). The CDR3 reads CSARGQGDYNEQFF.

The CDR3 region is CASSLDSDYGYTF. The V and J genes are TRBV5-4 and TRBJ1-2. CDR1 is SGHNT and CDR2 is YYREEE in the germline V gene (reference sequence). This CDR3 region has 13 residues.

The chain joins TRBV10-3 to TRBJ2-3. Looked up from germline, CDR1 is ENHRY and CDR2 is SYGVKD. The CDR3 covers 14 residues. The CDR3 loop reads CAIKETQLTDTQYF.

The CDR3 loop reads CASSSWGGGGLGYGYTF. The rearrangement links TRBV7-2 to TRBJ1-2. The CDR3 is 17 amino acids. Looked up from germline, CDR1 is SGHTA and CDR2 is FQGNSA.

V is TRBV29-1 and J is TRBJ2-1; TCRdb's D call of TRBD1 is untestable without DNA. Per germline, CDR1 SQVTM and CDR2 ANQGSEA. The CDR3 spans 15 residues. This CDR3 reads CSVEPTGVGYNEQFF.